This is a list of T cell receptor beta chains from one sample in a study of blood T cell repertoires in COVID-19. The assay was immunoSEQ multiplex PCR, and TCRdb's table has in-frame clones only and misses some. The repertoire holds approximately 230,000 clones, over 80% seen once, with 1.5% to 2% in the top ten. Material for sequencing was PBMCs or T cells enriched from blood (not recorded which). The origin of the receptors is a woman aged 18-30 years who had recovered from COVID-19. Each CDR3 is given with its conserved first and last residue. The D gene is left open where the match is weak. A clone size is listed for some rows: how often the clone was seen (once, few, many), or a class if it is expanded.

TRBJ2-1	TRBV11-2	TRBD2	once	TGTGCCAGCAGCACGAGGACTAGCGGGGGGGCTTACAATGAGCAGTTCTTC	CASSTRTSGGAYNEQFF
TRBJ1-2	TRBV24-1	TRBD1	.	TGTGCCACCAGTGATCAACAGGGGTACTATGGCTACACCTTC	CATSDQQGYYGYTF
TRBJ2-7	TRBV7-4	TRBD1	.	TGTGCCAGCAGCTTAGACGGAGGGACAGGGAACGAGCAGTACTTC	CASSLDGGTGNEQYF
TRBJ1-6	TRBV5-1	.	medium-sized	TGCGCCAGCAGCCAACTAGCCGGCACGGTGGGACCCCTCCACTTT	CASSQLAGTVGPLHF
TRBJ1-6	TRBV2	.	few	TGTGCCAGCAGTGTACAGGGCTCCTATAATTCACCCCTCCACTTT	CASSVQGSYNSPLHF
TRBJ2-7	TRBV7-3	TRBD2	.	TGTGCCAGCAGCTTAATGGCTAGCGGGTTCTACGAGCAGTACTTC	CASSLMASGFYEQYF
TRBJ2-1	TRBV5-5	TRBD2	.	TGTGCCAGCAGCTTGGACGCGGGAGCGGGATACAATGAGCAGTTCTTC	CASSLDAGAGYNEQFF
TRBJ1-4	TRBV7-9	TRBD1	.	TGTGCCAGCGCGGGACAGGACGGGGGTCCTAGTGAAAAACTGTTTTTT	CASAGQDGGPSEKLFF
TRBJ1-2	TRBV5-4	.	.	TGTGCCAGCAGCTTGATGGACACTTCCTATGGCTACACCTTC	CASSLMDTSYGYTF
TRBJ1-4	TRBV11-3	TRBD1	.	TGTGCCAGCAGCTATACCGGGACAGGGAGCCGAAAACTGTTTTTT	CASSYTGTGSRKLFF
TRBJ1-5	TRBV27	.	.	TGTGCCAGCAGCCCGGGCGGGAGGAGGACAAATCAGCCCCAGCATTTT	CASSPGGRRTNQPQHF
TRBJ2-7	TRBV27	TRBD1	.	TGTGCCAGCAGTTTAGGGACAGGGGAAGCCCACGAGCAGTACTTC	CASSLGTGEAHEQYF
TRBJ1-2	TRBV12-3/TRBV12-4	.	.	TGTGCCAGCACCACAGGGTTGGACTATGGCTACACCTTC	CASTTGLDYGYTF
TRBJ1-6	TRBV3-1/TRBV3-2	TRBD1	.	TGTGCCAGCAGCCAAAGGGTGAGGGGGCCCATTCGGGATTCACCCCTCCACTTT	CASSQRVRGPIRDSPLHF
TRBJ2-7	TRBV7-6	TRBD1	.	TGTGCCAGCAGCTTTAATCCGGGACAGCCCTACGAGCAGTACTTC	CASSFNPGQPYEQYF
TRBJ1-2	TRBV13	.	.	TGTGCCAGCAGCCCAGGGCGGGGCCAGAACTATGGCTACACCTTC	CASSPGRGQNYGYTF
TRBJ1-1	TRBV9	TRBD1	.	TGTGCCAGCAGCGTAGATTCAGGGGGCACTGAAGCTTTCTTT	CASSVDSGGTEAFF
TRBJ1-1	TRBV25-1	.	.	TGTGCCAGCAGTGAATCCCCAGGAATTGTCACTGAAGCTTTCTTT	CASSESPGIVTEAFF
TRBJ2-1	TRBV29-1	.	.	TGCAGCGTTCCCCGGGGCTCCTACAATGAGCAGTTCTTC	CSVPRGSYNEQFF
TRBJ1-2	TRBV4-2	.	.	TGTGCCAGCAGCCAAGATTTGGGGAGGCGTTACACCTTC	CASSQDLGRRYTF
TRBJ2-3	TRBV12-3/TRBV12-4	.	.	TGTGCCAGCAGGGGGGGAAATGCGGCGCAGTATTTT	CASRGGNAAQYF
TRBJ1-1	TRBV18	.	few	TGTGCCAGCTCACCACCACAGGGTTGGACGAACACTGAAGCTTTCTTT	CASSPPQGWTNTEAFF
TRBJ2-3	TRBV6-5	TRBD2	.	TGTGCCAGCAGTTGGGGACTAGCGGGAGTCGTAGATACGCAGTATTTT	CASSWGLAGVVDTQYF
TRBJ2-3	TRBV2	TRBD2	.	TGTGCCAGCAGAGTTAGCGGGTTCGGAACAGATACGCAGTATTTT	CASRVSGFGTDTQYF
TRBJ2-3	TRBV2	TRBD2	.	TGTGCCAGCAGGCAACTAGCGGGAGGTCCGGATACGCAGTATTTT	CASRQLAGGPDTQYF
TRBJ2-3	TRBV29-1	.	.	TGCAGCGTTGATGCGACTCCTGAAGATACGCAGTATTTT	CSVDATPEDTQYF
TRBJ2-7	TRBV28	TRBD1	.	TGTGCCAGCAGTAAGACAGGGTACTACGAGCAGTACTTC	CASSKTGYYEQYF
TRBJ2-7	TRBV2	TRBD1	.	TGTGCCAGCAGTGATAGGACAGGGAGTTCCTACGAGCAGTACTTC	CASSDRTGSSYEQYF
TRBJ1-4	TRBV6-2/TRBV6-3	.	.	TGTGCCAGCAGTTACGTTCAGGGTAATGAAAAACTGTTTTTT	CASSYVQGNEKLFF
TRBJ2-5	TRBV13	TRBD2	.	TGTGCCAGCAGCTTACGACTAGCGGGGGACCAAGAGACCCAGTACTTC	CASSLRLAGDQETQYF
TRBJ2-7	TRBV5-6	.	few	TGTGCCAGCAGCCTGACAGTTACCTCCTACGAGCAGTACTTC	CASSLTVTSYEQYF
TRBJ1-2	TRBV27	TRBD1	.	TGTGCCAGCAGTTTAACAGGGGGCTACTATGGCTACACCTTC	CASSLTGGYYGYTF
TRBJ2-1	TRBV4-1	TRBD2	.	TGCGCCAGCAGCCGGCTCGGGACTAGCGGGAGAGGGGCTATAGATGAGCAGTTCTTC	CASSRLGTSGRGAIDEQFF
TRBJ2-7	TRBV3-1/TRBV3-2	.	.	TGTGCCAGCAGCTGGGCCGAGGGATACGAGCAGTACTTC	CASSWAEGYEQYF
TRBJ2-7	TRBV4-1	.	.	TGCGCCAGCAGCCAAGTGGACAGACCGGCGTACGAGCAGTACTTC	CASSQVDRPAYEQYF
TRBJ2-3	TRBV12-3/TRBV12-4	.	.	TGTGCCAGCAAGGGGGGGCCAGGAGATACGCAGTATTTT	CASKGGPGDTQYF
TRBJ1-2	TRBV29-1	.	.	TGCAGCGTGTCGTCGGTCTATGGCTACACCTTC	CSVSSVYGYTF
TRBJ1-1	TRBV7-9	.	.	TGTGCCAGCAGCTTTCGGGGGATGGACACTGAAGCTTTCTTT	CASSFRGMDTEAFF
TRBJ2-5	TRBV18	TRBD2	.	TGTGCCAGCTCACCACTTTGGAGCGGGGGGTCCCAAGAGACCCAGTACTTC	CASSPLWSGGSQETQYF
TRBJ2-6	TRBV10-3	.	.	TGTGCCATCAGTGAACATTTATCTGGGGCCAACGTCCTGACTTTC	CAISEHLSGANVLTF
TRBJ2-5	TRBV2	TRBD2	.	TGTGCCAGCAGTGTATTCGGGAGGGAGACCCAGTACTTC	CASSVFGRETQYF
TRBJ1-1	TRBV5-1	.	.	TGCGCCAGCAGCTTGGCCGCGGCCAGAATGAACACTGAAGCTTTCTTT	CASSLAAARMNTEAFF
TRBJ2-3	TRBV27	TRBD2	once	TGTGCCAGCAGTTCCCTCCCACTAGCGGGGCGTACAGATACGCAGTATTTT	CASSSLPLAGRTDTQYF
TRBJ1-2	TRBV7-6	.	once	TGTGCCAGCAGCTTAGAGGGCAGGGACACCGACTTTAACTATGGCTACACCTTC	CASSLEGRDTDFNYGYTF
TRBJ1-1	TRBV7-9	.	.	TGTGCCAGCAGCCTCAGGACTGACGGGAACACTGAAGCTTTCTTT	CASSLRTDGNTEAFF
TRBJ2-7	TRBV2	.	.	TGTGCCGGCTCCGGGACATCGCCCTACGAGCAGTACTTC	CAGSGTSPYEQYF
TRBJ1-1	TRBV6-5	TRBD1	.	TGTGCCAGCATGGGACAGGGATTTTATAACACTGAAGCTTTCTTT	CASMGQGFYNTEAFF
TRBJ2-7	TRBV10-2	.	.	TGCGCCAGCAGTGACCCCATGGCGGTACTCTACGAGCAGTACTTC	CASSDPMAVLYEQYF
TRBJ1-6	TRBV5-1	.	.	TGCGCCAGCAGCTTGGAGGTTGGCAGGGGTAATTCACCCCTCCACTTT	CASSLEVGRGNSPLHF